Listed below are T cell receptor beta chains from one sample, sequenced in a study of T cell responses to AZD1222 COVID-19 vaccine. Libraries were prepared by immunoSEQ multiplex PCR; TCRdb keeps only in-frame clonotypes and omits some of them. The profile covers 100,000 to 150,000 clones, with about 86% appearing a single time and more than 10% taken by the ten largest. This sample comprised peripheral blood, obtained on day 0 of AZD1222 vaccination. These receptors came from an adult in good health. Both conserved end residues are part of each CDR3. A D gene is named only where the DNA matches it firmly. Some rows have no size entry. The others give once, few or many, or a class for an expanded clone.

>TRBJ2-1|TRBD2|NA|TRBV28|15
TGTGCCAGTATCAAAAGGACCGCGGGGGGGAATGAGCAGTTCTTC
CASIKRTAGGNEQFF
>TRBJ1-3|NA|NA|TRBV29-1|11
TGCGCGGGGTTCTCTGGAAACACCATATATTTT
CAGFSGNTIYF
>TRBJ2-3|NA|NA|TRBV27|14
TGTGCCAGCAGTCGACAGGTTAGCACAGATACGCAGTATTTT
CASSRQVSTDTQYF
>TRBJ2-3|TRBD2|NA|TRBV19|13
TGTGCCGACAGGACTAGCGGCACAGATACGCAGTATTTT
CADRTSGTDTQYF
>TRBJ1-1|NA|NA|TRBV10-1|13
TGCGCCAGCAGTGATAGAGGGAGCACTGAAGCTTTCTTT
CASSDRGSTEAFF
>TRBJ2-1|NA|NA|TRBV6-5|14
TGTGCCAGCAGTTACCTTGGGGCCCACAATGAGCAGTTCTTC
CASSYLGAHNEQFF
>TRBJ1-5|NA|NA|TRBV28|16
TGTGCCAGCAGTTTCTCACGGGAGAGGAGCAATCAGCCCCAGCATTTT
CASSFSRERSNQPQHF
>TRBJ2-7|TRBD1|NA|TRBV7-9|15
TGTGCCAGCAGCTTTTCCGGCGGACAGGGCTACGAGCAGTACTTC
CASSFSGGQGYEQYF
>TRBJ2-7|TRBD2|NA|TRBV3-1/TRBV3-2|15
TGTGCCAGCAGACCAACTAGCGGGAGGGCCAACGAGCAGTACTTC
CASRPTSGRANEQYF
>TRBJ1-2|TRBD1|NA|TRBV4-2|15
TGTGCCAGCAGTCCCCGGGACAGCCTAAATGGAGGCTACACCTTC
CASSPRDSLNGGYTF
>TRBJ1-4|NA|once|TRBV12-3/TRBV12-4|12
TGTGCCAGCAGTTTAGCGGTTGAAAAACTGTTTTTT
CASSLAVEKLFF
>TRBJ2-1|TRBD1|NA|TRBV27|16
TGTGCCAGCAGTACGCGGACAGGGAATCCTTACAATGAGCAGTTCTTC
CASSTRTGNPYNEQFF
>TRBJ1-6|NA|NA|TRBV10-1|16
TGCGCCAGCAGCGCGGAAGACAGATCTTATAATTCACCCCTCCACTTT
CASSAEDRSYNSPLHF
>TRBJ2-2|NA|NA|TRBV11-2|15
TGTGCCAGCAGCTTGCGGGCCACGAACACCGGGGAGCTGTTTTTT
CASSLRATNTGELFF
>TRBJ2-3|TRBD1|NA|TRBV10-3|13
TGTGCCATCAGTGTGGACAGGGGGGATACGCAGTATTTT
CAISVDRGDTQYF
>TRBJ1-2|TRBD1|NA|TRBV18|14
TGTGCCAGCTCACTGGGGACAGCTAAGGATGGCTACACCTTC
CASSLGTAKDGYTF
>TRBJ1-1|NA|NA|TRBV25-1|13
TGTGCCAGCACGGGGGGGACGGGCACTGAAGCTTTCTTT
CASTGGTGTEAFF
>TRBJ2-7|TRBD2|NA|TRBV27|16
TGTGCCAGCAGTTTATCCGGACTAGCGGGCTTCTACGAGCAGTACTTC
CASSLSGLAGFYEQYF
>TRBJ2-3|NA|NA|TRBV5-1|15
TGCGCCAGCAGCCAGGGACTGATTAGCACAGATACGCAGTATTTT
CASSQGLISTDTQYF
>TRBJ2-7|NA|NA|TRBV9|17
TGTGCCAGCAGCAACGACCCCAGACAGTCGCGCTCCTACGAGCAGTACTTC
CASSNDPRQSRSYEQYF
>TRBJ2-7|TRBD1|NA|TRBV29-1|15
TGCAGCGTTGAAGATCTTACAGGGGGACGGTACGAGCAGTACTTC
CSVEDLTGGRYEQYF
>TRBJ1-4|NA|NA|TRBV9|17
TGTGCCAGCAGCCCGAGGGGGGGCCAGTCGGCTAATGAAAAACTGTTTTTT
CASSPRGGQSANEKLFF
>TRBJ2-2|NA|few|TRBV19|15
TGTGCCAGTAGTATAGATTCGTCGGCAGCGGGGGAGCTGTTTTTT
CASSIDSSAAGELFF
>TRBJ2-3|TRBD2|NA|TRBV4-1|15
TGCGCCAGCAGCCCCCGGACTAGCGGCACAGATACGCAGTATTTT
CASSPRTSGTDTQYF
>TRBJ2-3|NA|once|TRBV7-2|14
TGTGCCAGCAGCTTAGACAGGGGCACAGATACGCAGTATTTT
CASSLDRGTDTQYF
>TRBJ2-2|NA|NA|TRBV23-1|15
TGCGCCAGCAGTCAATCCTCTCCGAACACCGGGGAGCTGTTTTTT
CASSQSSPNTGELFF
>TRBJ2-5|TRBD2|NA|TRBV5-1|15
TGCGCCAGCAGCTTGATGGGACTAGCGGGAGAGACCCAGTACTTC
CASSLMGLAGETQYF
>TRBJ2-7|NA|few|TRBV29-1|12
TGCAGCGTTGAAGCGGGGCCGCGGGAGCAGTACTTC
CSVEAGPREQYF
>TRBJ1-6|TRBD1|NA|TRBV7-9|14
TGTGCCAGCAGCCTCCGACAGGGGAATTCACCCCTCCACTTT
CASSLRQGNSPLHF
>TRBJ2-7|NA|NA|TRBV12-3/TRBV12-4|13
TGTGCCAGCAGTTTAGGGACACCCTACGAGCAGTACTTC
CASSLGTPYEQYF
>TRBJ2-1|NA|NA|TRBV6-5|15
TGTGCCAGCAGTTACTCGGGGGTTTCGTACAATGAGCAGTTCTTC
CASSYSGVSYNEQFF
>TRBJ1-5|NA|NA|TRBV19|15
TGTGCCAGTAGTGTTTCGTGGCAGGGCAATCAGCCCCAGCATTTT
CASSVSWQGNQPQHF
>TRBJ2-2|NA|NA|TRBV12-3/TRBV12-4|11
TGTGCCAGCAGTCCCTTCGGGGAGCTGTTTTTT
CASSPFGELFF
>TRBJ1-2|NA|NA|TRBV10-3|11
TGTGCCATCAGTGAGTCCAGTGGCTACACCTTC
CAISESSGYTF
>TRBJ1-2|NA|NA|TRBV10-3|13
TGTGCCATCCTACAGGGAGGCGACTATGGCTACACCTTC
CAILQGGDYGYTF
>TRBJ2-1|NA|NA|TRBV4-3|15
TGCGCCAGCAGCCAAGAGGGACTCAACTACAATGAGCAGTTCTTC
CASSQEGLNYNEQFF
>TRBJ2-2|NA|NA|TRBV19|14
TGTGCCAGTAGTACAGGTGCGAACACCGGGGAGCTGTTTTTT
CASSTGANTGELFF
>TRBJ2-3|TRBD1|NA|TRBV7-3|14
TGTGCCAGCAGCTTGGGACAGGGAGAGAATACGCAGTATTTT
CASSLGQGENTQYF
>TRBJ2-2|NA|NA|TRBV7-7|16
TGTGCCAGCAGCCTTACTAACCAAGGGGGGACCGGGGAGCTGTTTTTT
CASSLTNQGGTGELFF
>TRBJ1-1|TRBD1|NA|TRBV7-2|14
TGTGCCAGCAGCTTAGCCCCGACAGGGCGGGAAGCTTTCTTT
CASSLAPTGREAFF
>TRBJ2-1|TRBD2|NA|TRBV7-2|15
TGTGCCAGCAGCTCCATGGGACTAGCCCACAATGAGCAGTTCTTC
CASSSMGLAHNEQFF
>TRBJ1-5|NA|once|TRBV5-1|13
TGCGCCAGCAGCTTTAATAGCAATCAGCCCCAGCATTTT
CASSFNSNQPQHF
>TRBJ2-5|NA|NA|TRBV21-1|11
TGTGCCAACAAGGGGCAAGAGACCCAGTACTTC
CANKGQETQYF
>TRBJ2-7|NA|NA|TRBV10-3|14
TGTGCCATCAGTGAGGGGGGGGCGGAATACGAGCAGTACTTC
CAISEGGAEYEQYF
>TRBJ2-1|TRBD2|NA|TRBV6-1|17
TGTGCCAGCAGCGAAAGACTAGCGGGAGTTTCCTACAATGAGCAGTTCTTC
CASSERLAGVSYNEQFF
>TRBJ1-4|NA|NA|TRBV18|14
TGTGCCAGCTCACCAGGGGCGGCTAATGAAAAACTGTTTTTT
CASSPGAANEKLFF
>TRBJ2-4|NA|NA|TRBV28|17
TGTGCCAGCAGGGATATGGCGGGGCTTGGGAGTGGGAACATTCAGTACTTC
CASRDMAGLGSGNIQYF
>TRBJ1-6|TRBD1|few|TRBV27|13
TGTGCCAGCAGTCTCGGACAGGTTCTAACCCTCCACTTT
CASSLGQVLTLHF
>TRBJ2-5|NA|NA|TRBV6-5|13
TGTGCCAGCAGTTACGAGATGCGGGGGACCCAGTACTTC
CASSYEMRGTQYF
>TRBJ2-4|NA|NA|TRBV5-4|15
TGTGCCAGCAGCTTGTCGGGTCCGGCCAAAAACATTCAGTACTTC
CASSLSGPAKNIQYF
>TRBJ1-4|NA|NA|TRBV28|15
TGTGCCAGCAGTTTGTTAGGGATTATGGGTGAAAAACTGTTTTTT
CASSLLGIMGEKLFF
>TRBJ2-1|TRBD2|NA|TRBV7-2|16
TGTGCCAGCAGCTTAAGACTAGCGGGGCGCAACAATGAGCAGTTCTTC
CASSLRLAGRNNEQFF
>TRBJ1-1|NA|NA|TRBV7-9|16
TGTGCCAGCAGCCCCTTTCGGGCAGGCAAGAACACTGAAGCTTTCTTT
CASSPFRAGKNTEAFF
>TRBJ1-2|NA|NA|TRBV11-2|16
TGTGCCAGCAGCTTGGGTCGGGACACCATTAACTATGGCTACACCTTC
CASSLGRDTINYGYTF
>TRBJ1-1|NA|few|TRBV30|13
TGTGCCTGGACTCACTCAGTAAACACTGAAGCTTTCTTT
CAWTHSVNTEAFF
>TRBJ2-2|TRBD2|NA|TRBV7-9|17
TGTGCCAGCAGCTTAGGGCTAGCGGGAGTCGAATCCGGGGAGCTGTTTTTT
CASSLGLAGVESGELFF
>TRBJ2-7|NA|NA|TRBV28|12
TGTGCCAGCAGTCGGGGGACCTACGAGCAGTACTTC
CASSRGTYEQYF